Listed below are T cell receptor beta chains from one sample, sequenced in a study of Graves' ophthalmopathy and Graves' hyperthyroidism. TCRdb re-called the multiplex PCR reads through MiXCR, storing one row per CDR3 protein. The sample contains 230,000 or so distinct CDR3 sequences, around 50% of which appear only once. Source material: peripheral blood. The receptor set was obtained from an adult man with Graves' ophthalmopathy. Both conserved end residues are part of each CDR3. A D gene is named only where the DNA matches it firmly. Not all rows give a size; the values are once, few, many and, for expanded clones, a class.

v_call	d_call	j_call	clone_size	cdr3_nt	cdr3_aa
TRBV2	NA	TRBJ1-2	NA	TGTGCCAGCAGTCTAGTTAACAGGATGGGCGGCTACACCTTC	CASSLVNRMGGYTF
TRBV5-1	NA	TRBJ2-7	NA	TGCGCCAGCAGCTTCTTTGTGGGGACCTACGAGCAGTACTTC	CASSFFVGTYEQYF
TRBV20-1	NA	TRBJ1-4	NA	TGCAGTGCTAGAGAGGGACTTAATGAAAAACTGTTTTTT	CSAREGLNEKLFF
TRBV10-3	TRBD2	TRBJ2-5	NA	TGTGCCAGCAGTTTTTGGGCGGGGGGGCGAGAGACCCAGTACTTC	CASSFWAGGRETQYF
TRBV25-1	NA	TRBJ2-7	many	TGTGCCAGCAGTGACTTCGGACAGTCCTACGAGCAGTACTTC	CASSDFGQSYEQYF
TRBV11-1	NA	TRBJ2-5	NA	TGTGCCAGCAGCTTAGCGCTGGGGGCCCAAGAGACCCAGTACTTC	CASSLALGAQETQYF
TRBV19	NA	TRBJ1-2	NA	TGTGCCAGTAGTATAGATCGGGGATATGGCTACACCTTC	CASSIDRGYGYTF
TRBV5-4	NA	TRBJ1-1	few	TGTGCCAGCAGCATCCGGGAAAGGGGCACTGAAGCTTTCTTT	CASSIRERGTEAFF
TRBV5-1	NA	TRBJ1-2	few	TGCGCCAGCAAGAGGGAAGGGAACTATGGCTACACCTTC	CASKREGNYGYTF
TRBV25-1	NA	TRBJ1-2	NA	TGCGCCAGCAGCCAAGACATACAGGGTCGGTATGGCTACACCTTC	CASSQDIQGRYGYTF
TRBV7-9	NA	TRBJ1-2	NA	TGTGCCAGCAGCCCTGGTCGGGCCTTCTATGGCTACACCTTC	CASSPGRAFYGYTF
TRBV19	TRBD1	TRBJ1-5	NA	TGTGCCAGTACCCCACAAATCAAGACAGGGTTGGATCAGCCCCAGCATTTT	CASTPQIKTGLDQPQHF
TRBV24-1	NA	TRBJ1-1	many	TGTGCCACCAGTGGTCCAGGAGGGGCGGACACTGAAGCTTTCTTT	CATSGPGGADTEAFF
TRBV9	NA	TRBJ1-2	NA	TGTGCCAGCAGCGTAGGAGAGACCCATGGCTACACCTTC	CASSVGETHGYTF
TRBV15	NA	TRBJ2-5	many	TGTGCCACCAGCAGGAAGGACTCCTTCGGGGAGACCCAGTACTTC	CATSRKDSFGETQYF
TRBV2	NA	TRBJ2-5	NA	TGTGCCAGCACAACAGGCAGGGAAGAGACCCAGTACTTC	CASTTGREETQYF